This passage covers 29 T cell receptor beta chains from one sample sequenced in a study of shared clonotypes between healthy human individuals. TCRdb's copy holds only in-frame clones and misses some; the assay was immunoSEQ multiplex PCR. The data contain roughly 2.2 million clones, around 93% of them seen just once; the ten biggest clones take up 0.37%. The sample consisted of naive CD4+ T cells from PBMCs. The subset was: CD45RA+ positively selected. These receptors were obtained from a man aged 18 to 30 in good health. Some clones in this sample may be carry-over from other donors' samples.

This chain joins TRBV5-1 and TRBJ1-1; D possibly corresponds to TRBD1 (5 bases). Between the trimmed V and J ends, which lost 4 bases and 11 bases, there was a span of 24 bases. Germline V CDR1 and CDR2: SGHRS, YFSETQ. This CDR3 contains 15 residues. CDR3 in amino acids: CASSVASGQNFHAFF. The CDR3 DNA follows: TGCGCCAGCAGCGTAGCCTCGGGGCAAAATTTCCACGCTTTCTTT.

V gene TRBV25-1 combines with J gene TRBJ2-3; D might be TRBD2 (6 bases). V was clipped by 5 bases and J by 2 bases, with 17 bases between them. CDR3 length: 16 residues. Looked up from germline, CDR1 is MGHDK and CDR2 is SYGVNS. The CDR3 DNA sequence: TGTGCCAGCAGTTTAAGAGGAGGGGCCATCACAGATACGCAGTATTTT. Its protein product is CASSLRGGAITDTQYF. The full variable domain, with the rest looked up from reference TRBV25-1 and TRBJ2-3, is EADIYQTPRYLVIGTGKKITLECSQTMGHDKMYWYQQDPGMELHLIHYSYGVNSTEKGDLSSESTVSRIRTEHFPLTLESARPSHTSQYLCASSLRGGAITDTQYFGPGTRLTVL.

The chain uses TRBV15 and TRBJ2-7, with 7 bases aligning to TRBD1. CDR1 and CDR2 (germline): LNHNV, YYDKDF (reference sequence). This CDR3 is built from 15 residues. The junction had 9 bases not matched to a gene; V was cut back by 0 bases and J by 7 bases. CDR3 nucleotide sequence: TGTGCCACCAGCAGAGATCCCCAGGGGGTGGGTGAGCAGTACTTC. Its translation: CATSRDPQGVGEQYF.

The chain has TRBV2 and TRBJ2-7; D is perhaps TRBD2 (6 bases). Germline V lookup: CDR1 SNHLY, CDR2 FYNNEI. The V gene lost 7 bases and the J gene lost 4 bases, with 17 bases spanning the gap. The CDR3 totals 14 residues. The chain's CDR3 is CASTAGRTYYEQYF. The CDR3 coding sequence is TGTGCCAGCACGGCGGGGCGAACCTATTACGAGCAGTACTTC.

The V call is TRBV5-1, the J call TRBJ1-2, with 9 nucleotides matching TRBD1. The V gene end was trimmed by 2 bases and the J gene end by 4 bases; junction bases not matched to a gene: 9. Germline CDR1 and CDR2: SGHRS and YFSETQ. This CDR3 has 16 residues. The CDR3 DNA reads TGCGCCAGCAGCTTCGCGGACAGGGGCCAAGCCTATGGCTACACCTTC. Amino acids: CASSFADRGQAYGYTF.

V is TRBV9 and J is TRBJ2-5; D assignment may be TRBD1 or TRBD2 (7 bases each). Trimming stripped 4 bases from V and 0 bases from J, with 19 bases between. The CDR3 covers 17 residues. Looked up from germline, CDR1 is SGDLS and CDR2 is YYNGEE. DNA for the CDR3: TGTGCCAGCAGCCCACGGGGCAGGGGGGGTCACCAAGAGACCCAGTACTTC. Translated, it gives CASSPRGRGGHQETQYF. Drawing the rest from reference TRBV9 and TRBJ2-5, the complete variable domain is DSGVTQTPKHLITATGQRVTLRCSPRSGDLSVYWYQQSLDQGLQFLIQYYNGEERAKGNILERFSAQQFPDLHSELNLSSLELGDSALYFCASSPRGRGGHQETQYFGPGTRLLVL.

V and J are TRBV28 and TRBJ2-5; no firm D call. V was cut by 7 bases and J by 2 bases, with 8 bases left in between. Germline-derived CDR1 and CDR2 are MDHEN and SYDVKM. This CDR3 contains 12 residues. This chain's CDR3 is CASTAAQETQYF. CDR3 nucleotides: TGTGCCAGCACCGCAGCTCAAGAGACCCAGTACTTC.

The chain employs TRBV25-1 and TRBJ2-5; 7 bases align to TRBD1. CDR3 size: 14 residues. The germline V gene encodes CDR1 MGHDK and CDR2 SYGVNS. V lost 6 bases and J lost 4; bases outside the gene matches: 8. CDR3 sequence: CASRQTGLGETQYF. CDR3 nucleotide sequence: TGTGCCAGCAGACAGACAGGGTTGGGAGAGACCCAGTACTTC.

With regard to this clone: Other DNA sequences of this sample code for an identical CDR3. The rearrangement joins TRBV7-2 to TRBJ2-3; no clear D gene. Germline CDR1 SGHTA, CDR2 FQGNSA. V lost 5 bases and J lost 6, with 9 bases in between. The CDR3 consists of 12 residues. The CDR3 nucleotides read TGTGCCAGCAGCCCCCCCGGGGATACGCAGTATTTT. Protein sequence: CASSPPGDTQYF.

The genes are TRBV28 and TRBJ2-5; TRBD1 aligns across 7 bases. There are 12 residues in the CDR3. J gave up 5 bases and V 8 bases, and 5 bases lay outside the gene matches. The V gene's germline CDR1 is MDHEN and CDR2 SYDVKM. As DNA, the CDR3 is TGTGCCAGCGAGGGGGCGCGGGAGACCCAGTACTTC. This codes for CASEGARETQYF.

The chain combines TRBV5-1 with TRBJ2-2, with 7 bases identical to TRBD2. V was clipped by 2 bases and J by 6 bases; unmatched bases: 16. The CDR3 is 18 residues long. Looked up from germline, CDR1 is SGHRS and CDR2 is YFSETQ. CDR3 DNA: TGCGCCAGCAGCTTCTCTTCCCCGTCGGCGGGAGCCTCCGGGGAGCTGTTTTTT. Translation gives CASSFSSPSAGASGELFF.

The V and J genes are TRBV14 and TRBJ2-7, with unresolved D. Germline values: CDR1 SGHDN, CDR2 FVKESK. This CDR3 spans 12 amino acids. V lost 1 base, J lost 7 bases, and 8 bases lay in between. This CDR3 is CASSQGGVEQYF. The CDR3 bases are TGTGCCAGCAGCCAAGGGGGTGTGGAGCAGTACTTC. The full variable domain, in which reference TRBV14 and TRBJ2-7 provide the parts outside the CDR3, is EAGVTQFPSHSVIEKGQTVTLRCDPISGHDNLYWYRRVMGKEIKFLLHFVKESKQDESGMPNNRFLAERTGGTYSTLKVQPAELEDSGVYFCASSQGGVEQYFGPGTRLTVT.

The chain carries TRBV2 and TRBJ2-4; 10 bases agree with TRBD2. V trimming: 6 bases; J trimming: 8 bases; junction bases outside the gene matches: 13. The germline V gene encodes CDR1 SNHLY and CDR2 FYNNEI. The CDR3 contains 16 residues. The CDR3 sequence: CASRAPSGSGADIQYF. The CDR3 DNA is TGTGCCAGCAGGGCCCCTAGCGGGAGCGGGGCAGACATTCAGTACTTC.

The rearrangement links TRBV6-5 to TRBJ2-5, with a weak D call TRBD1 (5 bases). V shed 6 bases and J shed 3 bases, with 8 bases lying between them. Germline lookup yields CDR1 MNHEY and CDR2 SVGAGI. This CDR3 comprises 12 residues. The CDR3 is CASRSTEETQYF. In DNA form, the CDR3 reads TGTGCCAGCAGGTCGACAGAAGAGACCCAGTACTTC.

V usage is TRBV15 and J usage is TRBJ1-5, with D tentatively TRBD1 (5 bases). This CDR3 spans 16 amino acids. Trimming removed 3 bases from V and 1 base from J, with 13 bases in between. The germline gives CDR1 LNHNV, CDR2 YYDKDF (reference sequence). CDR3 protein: CATSREFRTSNQPQHF. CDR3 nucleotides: TGTGCCACCAGCAGGGAATTTAGGACAAGCAATCAGCCCCAGCATTTT.

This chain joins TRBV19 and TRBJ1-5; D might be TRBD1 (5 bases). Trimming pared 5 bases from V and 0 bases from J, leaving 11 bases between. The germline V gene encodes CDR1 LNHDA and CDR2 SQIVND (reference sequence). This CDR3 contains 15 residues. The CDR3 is CASSPGLGSNQPQHF. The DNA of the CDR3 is TGTGCCAGTAGTCCGGGGCTGGGTAGCAATCAGCCCCAGCATTTT.

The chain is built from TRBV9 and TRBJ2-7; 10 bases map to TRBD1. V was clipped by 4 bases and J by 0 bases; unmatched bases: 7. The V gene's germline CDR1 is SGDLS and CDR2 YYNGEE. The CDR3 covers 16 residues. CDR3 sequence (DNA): TGTGCCAGCAGCACCAACCGGGACAGGGGCTCCTACGAGCAGTACTTC. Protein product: CASSTNRDRGSYEQYF.

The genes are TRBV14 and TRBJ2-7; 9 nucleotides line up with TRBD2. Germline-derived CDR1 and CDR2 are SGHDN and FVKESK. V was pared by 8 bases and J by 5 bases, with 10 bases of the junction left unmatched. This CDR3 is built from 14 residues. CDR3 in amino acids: CASWVGLAPHEQYF. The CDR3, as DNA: TGTGCCAGCTGGGTGGGACTAGCCCCCCACGAGCAGTACTTC.

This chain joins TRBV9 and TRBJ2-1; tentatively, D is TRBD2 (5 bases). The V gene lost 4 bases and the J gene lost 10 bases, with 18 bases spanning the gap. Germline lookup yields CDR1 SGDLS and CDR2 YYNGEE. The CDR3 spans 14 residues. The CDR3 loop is CASSSNPTSGEQFF. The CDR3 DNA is TGTGCCAGCAGCTCAAACCCCACCAGCGGCGAGCAGTTCTTC.

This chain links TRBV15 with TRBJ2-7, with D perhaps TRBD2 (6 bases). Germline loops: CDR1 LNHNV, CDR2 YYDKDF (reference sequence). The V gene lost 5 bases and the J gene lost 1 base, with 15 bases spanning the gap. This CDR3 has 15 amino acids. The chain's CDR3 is CATSGGGGLSYEQYF. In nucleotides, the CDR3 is TGTGCCACCAGCGGCGGAGGAGGGCTTTCCTACGAGCAGTACTTC.

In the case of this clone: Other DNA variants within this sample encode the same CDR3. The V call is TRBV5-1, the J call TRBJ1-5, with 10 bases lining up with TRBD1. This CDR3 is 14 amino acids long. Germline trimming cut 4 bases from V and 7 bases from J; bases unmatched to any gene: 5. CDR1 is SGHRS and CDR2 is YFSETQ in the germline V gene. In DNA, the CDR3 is TGCGCCAGCAGCAAGGACAGGGGGGAACAGCCCCAGCATTTT. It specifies CASSKDRGEQPQHF.

The CDR3 DNA sequence: TGTGCCAGCAGTGAAAATCCCTGGACAAATCCGGTGAACACTGAAGCTTTCTTT. This translates into CASSENPWTNPVNTEAFF. V is TRBV6-1 and J is TRBJ1-1, with a possible D match to TRBD1 (5 bases). The CDR3 runs 18 residues. CDR1 MNHNS and CDR2 SASEGT come from the germline V gene. With 2 bases removed from V and 0 bases from J, the gap between germline ends came to 19 bases.

CDR3 sequence reads: CASSAIAGLGNEQFF. DNA for the CDR3: TGTGCCAGCAGCGCTATAGCGGGGTTGGGAAATGAGCAGTTCTTC. The chain joins TRBV9 to TRBJ2-1; 8 nucleotides line up with TRBD2. CDR1 is SGDLS and CDR2 is YYNGEE in the germline V gene. The V and J ends lost 3 bases and 7 bases, in that order; junction bases with no gene match: 9. The CDR3 runs to 15 residues.

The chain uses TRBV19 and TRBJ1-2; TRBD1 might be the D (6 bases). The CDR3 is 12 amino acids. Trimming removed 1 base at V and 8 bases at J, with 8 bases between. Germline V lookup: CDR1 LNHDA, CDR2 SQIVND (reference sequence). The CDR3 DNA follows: TGTGCCAGTAGTATAGTCGGGGGCGGCTACACCTTC. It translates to CASSIVGGGYTF.

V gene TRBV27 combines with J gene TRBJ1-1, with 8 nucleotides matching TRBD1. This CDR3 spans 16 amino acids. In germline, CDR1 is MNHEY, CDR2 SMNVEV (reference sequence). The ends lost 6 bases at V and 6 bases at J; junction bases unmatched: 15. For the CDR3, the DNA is TGTGCCAGCAGAGATTTCAGGGGGCGTACGGCCTCTGAAGCTTTCTTT. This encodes CASRDFRGRTASEAFF.

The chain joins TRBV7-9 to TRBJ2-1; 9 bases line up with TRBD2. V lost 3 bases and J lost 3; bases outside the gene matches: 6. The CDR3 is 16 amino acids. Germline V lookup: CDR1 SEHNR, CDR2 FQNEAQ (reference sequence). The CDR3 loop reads CASSFVAGALYNEQFF. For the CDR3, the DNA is TGTGCCAGCAGCTTTGTAGCGGGAGCTCTCTACAATGAGCAGTTCTTC.

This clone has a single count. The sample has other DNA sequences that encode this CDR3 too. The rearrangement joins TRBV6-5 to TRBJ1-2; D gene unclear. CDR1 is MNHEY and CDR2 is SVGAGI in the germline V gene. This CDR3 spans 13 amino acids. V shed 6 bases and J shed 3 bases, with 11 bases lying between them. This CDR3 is CASSRDGYYGYTF. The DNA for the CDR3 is TGTGCCAGCAGCCGCGACGGATACTATGGCTACACCTTC.

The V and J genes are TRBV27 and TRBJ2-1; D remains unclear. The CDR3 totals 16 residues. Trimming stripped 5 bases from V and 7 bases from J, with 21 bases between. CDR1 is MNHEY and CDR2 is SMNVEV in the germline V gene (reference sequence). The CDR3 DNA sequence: TGTGCCAGCAGTGCACCAGGATCCTCGAGGTGGAATGAGCAGTTCTTC. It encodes CASSAPGSSRWNEQFF.

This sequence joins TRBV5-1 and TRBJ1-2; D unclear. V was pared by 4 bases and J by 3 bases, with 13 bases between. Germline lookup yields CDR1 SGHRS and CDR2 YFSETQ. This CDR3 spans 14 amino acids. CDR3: CASSRSAGDYGYTF. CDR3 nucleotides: TGCGCCAGCAGCCGCAGTGCGGGAGACTATGGCTACACCTTC.